The TCR beta chain under discussion was sequenced for a study of shared clonotypes between healthy human individuals. Assay used: immunoSEQ multiplex PCR; TCRdb lists only in-frame clones, some missing. The sample has over 700,000 clones, approximately 77% seen once. V lost 5 bases, J lost 11 bases, and 12 bases lay in between. CDR3 length: 11 amino acids. Germline CDR1 SGHAT, CDR2 FQNNGV. The receptor's source is a woman under 40 in good health. This sequence joins TRBV11-2 and TRBJ1-1; no reliable D call. The specimen sequenced was memory CD4+ T cells sorted from blood. The subset here: CD45RA-negative fraction. As DNA, the CDR3 is TGTGCCAGCAGCCCCTGGTCCGTCGCTTTCTTT. It specifies CASSPWSVAFF.